What follows are 29 T cell receptor beta chains derived from one specimen sequenced in a study of T cell responses to AZD1222 COVID-19 vaccine. Here immunoSEQ multiplex PCR was the method, and the copy in TCRdb shows in-frame clones only, minus some. The table has over 130,000 clones, 90% seen once. The sequences come from peripheral blood, collected 28 days after the second AZD1222 dose. These receptors originate from an adult who received the AZD1222 COVID-19 vaccine.

This clone was detected a few times. The chain employs TRBV27 and TRBJ2-7, with 7 bases aligning to TRBD1. The CDR3 is 17 amino acids. V lost 0 bases, J lost 2 bases, and 10 bases stayed unmatched. The germline V gene encodes CDR1 MNHEY and CDR2 SMNVEV (reference sequence). The DNA for the CDR3 is TGTGCCAGCAGTTTATCTCAAACCTCGGGACAGCCCTACGAGCAGTACGTC. Translated, it gives CASSLSQTSGQPYEQYV.

The V gene is TRBV19, the J gene TRBJ1-5; 8 bases match TRBD1. This CDR3 contains 13 residues. Germline V CDR1 and CDR2: LNHDA, SQIVND (reference sequence). V gave up 6 bases and J gave up 5 bases; unmatched junction bases: 3. The CDR3 DNA sequence: TGTGCCAGTAGCAGGACAGGGTATCAGCCCCAGCATTTT. Encoded protein: CASSRTGYQPQHF.

The CDR3 coding sequence is TGTGCCAGCAGCCCTGGGGGAAAAGCTTTCTTT. As protein: CASSPGGKAFF. The chain couples TRBV28 to TRBJ1-1, with D possibly being TRBD1 (5 bases). Trimming removed 6 bases at V and 9 bases at J, with 11 bases between. Germline V gene lookup returns CDR1 MDHEN and CDR2 SYDVKM. This CDR3 spans 11 amino acids. The whole variable domain, remainder taken from reference TRBV28 and TRBJ1-1, is DVKVTQSSRYLVKRTGEKVFLECVQDMDHENMFWYRQDPGLGLRLIYFSYDVKMKEKGDIPEGYSVSREKKERFSLILESASTNQTSMYLCASSPGGKAFFGQGTRLTVV.

The rearrangement links TRBV6-6 to TRBJ1-3; D remains unclear. V was pared by 0 bases and J by 1 base, with 10 bases between. In germline, CDR1 is MNHNY, CDR2 SVGAGI (reference sequence). The CDR3 extends over 16 amino acids. The CDR3 bases are TGTGCCAGCAGTTACTCGAGTAGCAGGTCTGGAAACACCATATATTTT. Translating it yields CASSYSSSRSGNTIYF.

This rearrangement joins TRBV12-3 or TRBV12-4 to TRBJ1-2; 10 bases match TRBD1. This CDR3 region has 13 residues. The V gene end was trimmed by 4 bases and the J gene end by 8 bases; junction bases not matched to a gene: 4. The DNA of the CDR3 is TGTGCCAGCAGTTACGGGACAGGGGACGGCTACACCTTC. Residues: CASSYGTGDGYTF.

The CDR3 sequence: CASTMDGSNQPQHF. The CDR3 region has the DNA TGTGCCAGCACTATGGACGGTAGCAATCAGCCCCAGCATTTT. The V and J genes are TRBV2 and TRBJ1-5; no clear D gene. Germline CDR1 is SNHLY and CDR2 is FYNNEI. The CDR3 is 14 residues long. The germline V and J ends were trimmed by 7 bases and 0 bases, with 10 bases remaining between them.

The chain uses TRBV27 and TRBJ2-1; D unclear. The V end was cut by 0 bases, the J end by 2 bases, with 14 bases between. CDR3 length: 17 residues. The germline CDR1 and CDR2 sequences are MNHEY and SMNVEV (reference sequence). The chain's CDR3 is CASSLSRLNNPYNEQFF. The DNA for the CDR3 is TGTGCCAGCAGTTTATCCAGACTCAACAACCCCTACAATGAGCAGTTCTTC.

The chain carries TRBV5-6 and TRBJ1-2, with TRBD1 matching 10 bases. The CDR3 covers 15 residues. With V trimmed by 3 bases and J by 5 bases, 7 bases remained unmatched. Germline V gives CDR1 SGHDT, CDR2 YYEEEE. CDR3 bases: TGTGCCAGCAGCTCCCTCGGACAGGGGGGATATGGCTACACCTTC. Its translation is CASSSLGQGGYGYTF.

This chain connects TRBV30 to TRBJ1-2; D remains ambiguous. Trimming left V 4 bases short and J 5 bases short, with 11 bases between. This CDR3 has 12 amino acids. Germline CDR1 and CDR2: GTSNPN and SVGIG (reference sequence). The DNA for the CDR3 is TGTGCCTGGACCACCGGCGGGTATGGCTACACCTTC. This gives the protein CAWTTGGYGYTF. Full variable domain (outside the CDR3, taken from reference TRBV30 and TRBJ1-2): SQTIHQWPATLVQPVGSPLSLECTVEGTSNPNLYWYRQAAGRGLQLLFYSVGIGQISSEVPQNLSASRPQDRQFILSSKKLLLSDSGFYLCAWTTGGYGYTFGSGTRLTVV.

This chain uses TRBV11-2 with TRBJ2-2; D is unresolved. The CDR3 has 12 residues. Trimming cost V 5 bases and J 4 bases, with 5 bases left between them. Germline lookup yields CDR1 SGHAT and CDR2 FQNNGV. CDR3 nucleotides: TGTGCCAGCAGCCGAAGCACCGGGGAGCTGTTTTTT. As protein: CASSRSTGELFF.

The chain employs TRBV5-6 and TRBJ1-2; D remains ambiguous. The CDR3 runs to 12 residues. Trimming removed 6 bases at V and 7 bases at J, with 13 bases between. CDR1 and CDR2 from the germline V gene are SGHDT and YYEEEE. DNA for the CDR3: TGTGCCAGCACCTTACCTATGGGTGGCTACACCTTC. This gives the protein CASTLPMGGYTF.

The J gene is TRBJ2-1, the V gene TRBV7-2; 11 bases line up with TRBD1. This CDR3 spans 16 amino acids. V lost 5 bases and J lost 4; bases outside the gene matches: 7. The germline CDR1 and CDR2 sequences are SGHTA and FQGNSA. The CDR3 region is CASSPRDRGIYNEQFF. The CDR3 bases are TGTGCCAGCAGCCCGCGGGACAGGGGGATATACAATGAGCAGTTCTTC.

The V call is TRBV10-3, the J call TRBJ2-7; D is possibly TRBD2 (5 bases). CDR1 and CDR2 from the germline V gene are ENHRY and SYGVKD. CDR3 length: 13 amino acids. Trimming took off 9 bases at V and 1 base at J, with 13 bases between the two ends. The CDR3 sequence is CAISFGNSYEQYF. CDR3 nucleotide sequence: TGTGCCATTTCGTTCGGGAATTCCTACGAGCAGTACTTC.

The gene calls are TRBV18 and TRBJ1-5; a possible D gene is TRBD1 (5 bases). This CDR3 is 15 amino acids long. V was pared by 5 bases and J by 7 bases, with 18 bases between. CDR1 and CDR2 from the germline V gene are KGHSH and LQKENI. CDR3: CASSSGPSVGQPQHF. DNA of the CDR3: TGTGCCAGCTCATCGGGACCGTCGGTTGGGCAGCCCCAGCATTTT.

The sample holds one count of this clone. The gene calls are TRBV4-3 and TRBJ1-3; D uncertain. Germline V gives CDR1 LGHNA, CDR2 YSLEER. V lost 4 bases and J 2 bases, leaving 12 bases between the germline ends. CDR3 length equals 15 residues. The CDR3 sequence is CASSLAWQAGNTIYF. The DNA for the CDR3 is TGCGCCAGCAGCCTCGCTTGGCAGGCTGGAAACACCATATATTTT.

The chain joins TRBV13 to TRBJ2-1; 12 nucleotides agree with TRBD2. Per germline, CDR1 PRHDT and CDR2 FYEKMQ (reference sequence). This CDR3 contains 15 residues. Trimming cost V 6 bases and J 4 bases; bases outside gene matches: 4. DNA for the CDR3: TGTGCCAGCAGTCGGACTAGCGGGGAATACAATGAGCAGTTCTTC. Its translation: CASSRTSGEYNEQFF.

This clone was seen only once. V and J are TRBV7-9 and TRBJ1-2, with TRBD1 identical over 9 bases. CDR3 length: 17 amino acids. Trimming took 5 bases from V and 8 from J; bases not matched to a gene: 18. The germline V gene has CDR1 SEHNR and CDR2 FQNEAQ (reference sequence). CDR3: CASSRLLAGTGQRGYTF. The DNA for the CDR3 is TGTGCCAGCAGCCGACTCCTCGCCGGGACAGGGCAAAGAGGCTACACCTTC.

The V call is TRBV6-1, the J call TRBJ2-6; D is perhaps TRBD2 (6 bases). This CDR3 spans 17 amino acids. The germline CDR1 and CDR2 sequences are MNHNS and SASEGT. The ends were cut back, 2 bases at V and 4 bases at J, with 15 bases in the middle. The CDR3 sequence: CASSESGRRPGANVLTF. The CDR3 nucleotides are TGTGCCAGCAGTGAAAGCGGGCGCCGGCCCGGGGCCAACGTCCTGACTTTC.

The J gene is TRBJ1-5, the V gene TRBV11-2; possibly TRBD1 for D (6 bases). V dropped 1 base and J dropped 7 bases, with 20 bases sitting between them. The CDR3 has 17 amino acids. CDR1 and CDR2 from the germline V gene are SGHAT and FQNNGV. The CDR3 DNA reads TGTGCCAGCAGCTTAGGGGCGTCGGGCAGGGGAGCACAGCCCCAGCATTTT. Translating it yields CASSLGASGRGAQPQHF. Variable domain in full (rest from reference TRBV11-2 and TRBJ1-5): EAGVAQSPRYKIIEKRQSVAFWCNPISGHATLYWYQQILGQGPKLLIQFQNNGVVDDSQLPKDRFSAERLKGVDSTLKIQPAKLEDSAVYLCASSLGASGRGAQPQHFGDGTRLSIL.

The chain combines TRBV5-5 with TRBJ1-1, with D tentatively TRBD1 (6 bases). The CDR3 sequence is 14 residues long. The V gene lost 1 base and the J gene lost 1 base, with 8 bases spanning the gap. Germline CDR1 is SGHKS and CDR2 is YYEKEE (reference sequence). The CDR3 region is CASSLKQGNTEAFF. In nucleotides, the CDR3 is TGTGCCAGCAGCTTGAAACAGGGGAACACTGAAGCTTTCTTT. Looking up the rest from reference TRBV5-5 and TRBJ1-1 gives the full variable domain: DAGVTQSPTHLIKTRGQQVTLRCSPISGHKSVSWYQQVLGQGPQFIFQYYEKEERGRGNFPDRFSARQFPNYSSELNVNALLLGDSALYLCASSLKQGNTEAFFGQGTRLTVV.

The chain recombines TRBV5-1 with TRBJ1-4, with D perhaps matching TRBD1 (6 bases). CDR3 length: 16 residues. The germline V gene has CDR1 SGHRS and CDR2 YFSETQ. Trimming took 2 bases from V and 8 from J, leaving 19 bases between them. Here the CDR3 reads CASSLNTGRSREKLFF. DNA of the CDR3: TGCGCCAGCAGCTTAAATACAGGGAGGAGTAGAGAAAAACTGTTTTTT.

The rearrangement joins TRBV3-1 (or the pseudogene TRBV3-2) to TRBJ1-6; D call uncertain. V was pared by 1 base and J by 7 bases, with 11 bases between. This CDR3 comprises 15 residues. CDR1 is LGHDT, CDR2 YNNKEL, per germline (reference sequence). The DNA for the CDR3 is TGTGCCAGCAGCCAAGCGATAGGAATGAATTCACCCCTCCACTTT. This codes for CASSQAIGMNSPLHF.

The chain recombines TRBV3-1 (or the pseudogene TRBV3-2) with TRBJ2-5; a possible D gene is TRBD2 (5 bases). The CDR3 extends over 15 amino acids. V lost 0 bases and J 2 bases, leaving 10 bases between the germline ends. The V gene's germline CDR1 is LGHDT and CDR2 YNNKEL (reference sequence). CDR3 sequence reads: CASSQDQRRQETQYF. CDR3 sequence (DNA): TGTGCCAGCAGCCAAGATCAGCGGCGACAAGAGACCCAGTACTTC.

The J gene is TRBJ1-2, the V gene TRBV5-1; tentatively, D is TRBD1 (5 bases). Trimming shortened V by 2 bases and J by 6 bases, and 14 bases separated the two germline ends. Germline CDR1 is SGHRS and CDR2 is YFSETQ. This CDR3 contains 14 residues. The CDR3 spells CASSLGAPGNGYTF. The CDR3 DNA reads TGCGCCAGCAGCTTAGGGGCCCCAGGGAATGGCTACACCTTC.

The chain carries TRBV7-8 and TRBJ1-3; 7 nucleotides agree with TRBD1. Looked up from germline, CDR1 is SGHVS and CDR2 is FQNEAQ. This CDR3 has 17 amino acids. The junction had 10 bases not matched to a gene; V was cut back by 5 bases and J by 0 bases. CDR3: CASSPRKDRPSGNTIYF. CDR3 nucleotide sequence: TGTGCCAGCAGCCCCAGGAAGGACAGGCCCTCTGGAAACACCATATATTTT.

Comments on this clone: This specimen includes other DNA sequences encoding the same CDR3. The chain couples TRBV7-2 to TRBJ2-3; D is ambiguous. The CDR3 contains 13 residues. The V end lost 5 bases, the J end lost 0 bases, and 6 bases lay between the germline ends. The germline V gene has CDR1 SGHTA and CDR2 FQGNSA. The CDR3 DNA reads as TGTGCCAGCAGCCCCCCGAGCACAGATACGCAGTATTTT. This translates into CASSPPSTDTQYF.

V gene TRBV4-2 combines with J gene TRBJ2-7; D may be TRBD2 (6 bases). V lost 4 bases and J lost 0, with 13 bases in between. The CDR3 extends over 15 amino acids. CDR1 LGHNA and CDR2 YNFKEQ come from the germline V gene. The CDR3 nucleotides read TGTGCCAGCAGCCGGAATAGCGGATTCTCCTACGAGCAGTACTTC. Translated: CASSRNSGFSYEQYF.

V and J are TRBV30 and TRBJ1-3; 7 nucleotides line up with TRBD1. Trimming at V came to 5 bases and at J to 6 bases, leaving 1 base not matched to a gene. Per the germline V gene, CDR1 is GTSNPN and CDR2 is SVGIG (reference sequence). This CDR3 region has 11 residues. This chain's CDR3 is CAWGTENTIYF. For the CDR3, the DNA is TGTGCCTGGGGGACAGAAAACACCATATATTTT.

The chain carries TRBV6-5 and TRBJ1-2; 7 bases are shared with TRBD1. With 6 bases clipped from V and 4 bases from J, the junction kept 8 bases outside the gene matches. Germline loops: CDR1 MNHEY, CDR2 SVGAGI. The CDR3 is 14 amino acids. The CDR3 DNA is TGTGCCAGCAGCCCCGACAGGGACATCTATGGCTACACCTTC. Translated: CASSPDRDIYGYTF.